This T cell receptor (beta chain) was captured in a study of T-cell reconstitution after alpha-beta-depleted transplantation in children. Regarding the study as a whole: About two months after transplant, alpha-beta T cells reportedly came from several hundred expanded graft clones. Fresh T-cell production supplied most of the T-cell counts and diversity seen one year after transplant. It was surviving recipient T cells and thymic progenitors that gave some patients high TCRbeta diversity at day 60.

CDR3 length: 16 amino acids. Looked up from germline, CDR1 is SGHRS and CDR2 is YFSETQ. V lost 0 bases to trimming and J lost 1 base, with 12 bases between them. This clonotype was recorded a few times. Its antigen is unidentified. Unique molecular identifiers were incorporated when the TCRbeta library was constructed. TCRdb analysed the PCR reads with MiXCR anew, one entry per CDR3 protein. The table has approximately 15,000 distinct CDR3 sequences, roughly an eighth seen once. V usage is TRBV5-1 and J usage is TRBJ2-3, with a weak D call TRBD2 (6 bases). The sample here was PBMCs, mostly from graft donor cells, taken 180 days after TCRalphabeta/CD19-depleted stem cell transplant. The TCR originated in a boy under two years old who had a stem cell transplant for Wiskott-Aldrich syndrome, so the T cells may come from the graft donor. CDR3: CASSLDSGHGTDTQYF. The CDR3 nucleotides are TGCGCCAGCAGCTTGGACAGCGGGCATGGCACAGATACGCAGTATTTT.